These T cell receptor beta chains were read from a single sample in a study of graft-versus-host responses after intestinal transplantation. Profiled with immunoSEQ multiplex PCR; TCRdb holds only in-frame clones, not every one. The data show about 19,000 clones, approximately 80% seen once. Sample: PBMCs, taken 14 days after transplant. The receptors here all came from a human patient who received an intestinal transplant, so some T cells may come from the graft donor. CDR3s include the opening cysteine and the closing phenylalanine or tryptophan. D genes are given only for firm matches. Size tells how often a clone was seen (once, few, many) or the class of an expanded clone, and some rows leave it out.

J gene: TRBJ2-7; clone size: -; V gene: TRBV6-1; D gene: TRBD1; CDR3 DNA: TGTGCCAGCAGTAAGCAGTACGTGGACAGGAACGAGCAGTACTTC; CDR3 protein: CASSKQYVDRNEQYF
J gene: TRBJ2-1; clone size: -; V gene: TRBV30; D gene: TRBD2; CDR3 DNA: TGTGCCTGGAGTCGGCTAGCGGGAGCTAATGAGCAGTTCTTC; CDR3 protein: CAWSRLAGANEQFF
J gene: TRBJ2-1; clone size: -; V gene: TRBV4-1; D gene: TRBD2; CDR3 DNA: TGCGCCAGCAGCCCCCTAGCGGGAGATAACAATGAGCAGTTCTTC; CDR3 protein: CASSPLAGDNNEQFF
J gene: TRBJ1-1; clone size: -; V gene: TRBV6-5; D gene: -; CDR3 DNA: TGTGCCAGCAGGGACCTGGGACGGGACACTGAAGCTTTCTTT; CDR3 protein: CASRDLGRDTEAFF
J gene: TRBJ2-6; clone size: few; V gene: TRBV7-9; D gene: -; CDR3 DNA: TGTGCCAGCAGCTTACCCCGGGCCTTCTCTGGGGCCAACGTCCTGACTTTC; CDR3 protein: CASSLPRAFSGANVLTF
J gene: TRBJ2-5; clone size: -; V gene: TRBV12-2; D gene: -; CDR3 DNA: TGTGCAAGTCGCTCAGTCCTAGCGGGAGGGCAAGAGACCCAGTACTTC; CDR3 protein: CASRSVLAGGQETQYF
J gene: TRBJ1-1; clone size: -; V gene: TRBV29-1; D gene: -; CDR3 DNA: TGCAGCTCTCGACAGAACACTGAAGCTTTCTTT; CDR3 protein: CSSRQNTEAFF
J gene: TRBJ2-1; clone size: -; V gene: TRBV30; D gene: TRBD2; CDR3 DNA: TGTGCCTGGAGAGCCCAAGTACTAGCGGGAGGGCCAGATGGGTGGAATGAGCAGTTCTTC; CDR3 protein: CAWRAQVLAGGPDGWNEQFF
J gene: TRBJ1-2; clone size: once; V gene: TRBV11-2; D gene: TRBD1; CDR3 DNA: TGTGCCAGCAGATCTACAGGGGGCGATGGCTACACCTTC; CDR3 protein: CASRSTGGDGYTF
J gene: TRBJ2-1; clone size: -; V gene: TRBV9; D gene: -; CDR3 DNA: TGTGCCAGCAGCGTGTTCCCAGCGGACAATGAGCAGTTCTTC; CDR3 protein: CASSVFPADNEQFF
J gene: TRBJ2-5; clone size: few; V gene: TRBV4-1; D gene: TRBD2; CDR3 DNA: TGCGCCAGCAGCCAAGTAGCGGGGAGCGAGTGGTCCCAGTACTTC; CDR3 protein: CASSQVAGSEWSQYF
J gene: TRBJ2-7; clone size: -; V gene: TRBV6-1; D gene: -; CDR3 DNA: TGTGCCTTCGGGAACAGCTACTACGAGCAGTACTTC; CDR3 protein: CAFGNSYYEQYF
J gene: TRBJ2-7; clone size: -; V gene: TRBV10-3; D gene: TRBD1; CDR3 DNA: TGTGCCATCAGTGAAACAGGGGGCGGCTACGAGCAGTACTTC; CDR3 protein: CAISETGGGYEQYF
J gene: TRBJ2-1; clone size: -; V gene: TRBV10-3; D gene: -; CDR3 DNA: TGTGCCATCTTACAGCCTCCGTACAATGAGCAGTTCTTC; CDR3 protein: CAILQPPYNEQFF
J gene: TRBJ2-3; clone size: -; V gene: TRBV2; D gene: -; CDR3 DNA: TGTGCCAGCAGTGAACCGTACACAGATACGCAGTATTTT; CDR3 protein: CASSEPYTDTQYF
J gene: TRBJ2-5; clone size: -; V gene: TRBV4-2; D gene: -; CDR3 DNA: TGTGCCAGCAGCACGCTAAAACCCGAAGAGACCCAGTACTTC; CDR3 protein: CASSTLKPEETQYF
J gene: TRBJ2-5; clone size: -; V gene: TRBV9; D gene: -; CDR3 DNA: TGTGCCAGCAGCGTGGGCCCGGGGGGCCAAAAGACCCAGTACTTC; CDR3 protein: CASSVGPGGQKTQYF
J gene: TRBJ2-2; clone size: -; V gene: TRBV28; D gene: -; CDR3 DNA: TGTGCCAGCAGTTACAATACCGGGGAGCTGTTTTTT; CDR3 protein: CASSYNTGELFF
J gene: TRBJ2-1; clone size: -; V gene: TRBV27; D gene: TRBD2; CDR3 DNA: TGTGCCAGCAGTCCGTTCAGCGGGAGCTCCTACAATGAGCAGTTCTTC; CDR3 protein: CASSPFSGSSYNEQFF
J gene: TRBJ2-5; clone size: -; V gene: TRBV5-1; D gene: TRBD1; CDR3 DNA: TGCGCCAGCAGCTTCCGGACAGGCCCCCAAGAGACCCAGTACTTC; CDR3 protein: CASSFRTGPQETQYF
J gene: TRBJ2-7; clone size: -; V gene: TRBV19; D gene: -; CDR3 DNA: TGTGCCAGTAGGGGGGCGGGAGCGGGGGAGCAGTACTTC; CDR3 protein: CASRGAGAGEQYF
J gene: TRBJ1-2; clone size: -; V gene: TRBV4-1; D gene: TRBD1; CDR3 DNA: TGCGCCAGCAGCCGGGACAGGGGTAACTATGGCTACACCTTC; CDR3 protein: CASSRDRGNYGYTF
J gene: TRBJ2-3; clone size: -; V gene: TRBV7-3; D gene: -; CDR3 DNA: TGTGCCAGCAGCCCCTCGGGGGCCTTCTTAGCAGATACGCAGTATTTT; CDR3 protein: CASSPSGAFLADTQYF
J gene: TRBJ2-5; clone size: -; V gene: TRBV9; D gene: TRBD1; CDR3 DNA: TGTGCCAGCAGCGTAGCGGCCGGGACAGGGGTGGGAGAGACCCAGTACTTC; CDR3 protein: CASSVAAGTGVGETQYF
J gene: TRBJ2-1; clone size: -; V gene: TRBV5-4; D gene: -; CDR3 DNA: TGTGCCAGCAGCTTCGCCGGGACCCTACCTTACAATGAGCAGTTCTTC; CDR3 protein: CASSFAGTLPYNEQFF
J gene: TRBJ2-7; clone size: -; V gene: TRBV18; D gene: -; CDR3 DNA: TGTGCCAGCTCACCGCGATCGGGGTGGAACGAGCAGTACTTC; CDR3 protein: CASSPRSGWNEQYF
J gene: TRBJ2-5; clone size: -; V gene: TRBV30; D gene: -; CDR3 DNA: TGTGCCTGGTCACAGGGCTGGGAGGAGACCCAGTACTTC; CDR3 protein: CAWSQGWEETQYF
J gene: TRBJ2-1; clone size: -; V gene: TRBV9; D gene: -; CDR3 DNA: TGTGCCAGCAGCCCTGACCGGAGCTCCTACAATGAGCAGTTCTTC; CDR3 protein: CASSPDRSSYNEQFF
J gene: TRBJ1-6; clone size: -; V gene: TRBV13; D gene: TRBD1; CDR3 DNA: TGTGCCAGCAGCGTTACAGGGGAAAATAATTCACCCCTCCACTTT; CDR3 protein: CASSVTGENNSPLHF
J gene: TRBJ2-5; clone size: -; V gene: TRBV11-1; D gene: TRBD1; CDR3 DNA: TGTGCCAGCAGCCGATGGCAGGGGGTGCAAGAGACCCAGTACTTC; CDR3 protein: CASSRWQGVQETQYF
J gene: TRBJ1-6; clone size: -; V gene: TRBV5-6; D gene: -; CDR3 DNA: TGTGCCAGCAGCTTGTCACTCTATAATTCACCCCTCCACTTT; CDR3 protein: CASSLSLYNSPLHF
J gene: TRBJ2-3; clone size: -; V gene: TRBV5-1; D gene: -; CDR3 DNA: TGCGCCAGCAGCTTGATCCACGGGTTCCAGGCAGATACGCAGTATTTT; CDR3 protein: CASSLIHGFQADTQYF
J gene: TRBJ2-3; clone size: -; V gene: TRBV1; D gene: -; CDR3 DNA: TGCACCAGCAGCCAACGTCTAATCACAGATACGCAGTATTTT; CDR3 protein: CTSSQRLITDTQYF
J gene: TRBJ2-3; clone size: -; V gene: TRBV7-3; D gene: TRBD2; CDR3 DNA: TGTGCCAGCAGCTTAACTAGCGGGACAGATACGCAGTATTTT; CDR3 protein: CASSLTSGTDTQYF
J gene: TRBJ2-3; clone size: -; V gene: TRBV10-1; D gene: TRBD1; CDR3 DNA: TGCGCCAGCAGTGACTCAAGTGAGGGACAGGGCACAGATACGCAGTATTTT; CDR3 protein: CASSDSSEGQGTDTQYF
J gene: TRBJ1-6; clone size: -; V gene: TRBV2; D gene: TRBD1; CDR3 DNA: TGTGCCAGCAGTGGATCGGGACAGCTGAATTCACCCCTCCACTTT; CDR3 protein: CASSGSGQLNSPLHF
J gene: TRBJ2-7; clone size: -; V gene: TRBV5-4; D gene: -; CDR3 DNA: TGTGCCAGCAGTACGGGTGTTCGCTACGAGCAGTACTTC; CDR3 protein: CASSTGVRYEQYF
J gene: TRBJ1-2; clone size: -; V gene: TRBV7-9; D gene: TRBD1; CDR3 DNA: TGTGCCAGCAGCGGACAGGCCCTATATGGCTACACCTTC; CDR3 protein: CASSGQALYGYTF